These 6 T cell receptor beta chains came from one sample sequenced in a study of T cell responses to AZD1222 COVID-19 vaccine. Method: immunoSEQ multiplex PCR; TCRdb's copy keeps in-frame clones and lacks some. Of about 150,000 clones listed, less than 95% are singletons. The starting material was peripheral blood, obtained on day 0 of AZD1222 vaccination. These receptors were collected from an adult in good health.

V gene TRBV7-9 combines with J gene TRBJ1-2, with D uncertain. The CDR3 is made up of 14 amino acids. Germline CDR1 and CDR2: SEHNR and FQNEAQ (reference sequence). Trimming removed 0 bases at V and 7 bases at J, with 12 bases between. This CDR3 is CASSLAGPASGYTF. The DNA for the CDR3 is TGTGCCAGCAGCTTAGCAGGGCCAGCTTCTGGCTACACCTTC.

A word on this clone: The same CDR3 can be traced to other DNA sequences in this sample. The chain links TRBV12-3 or TRBV12-4 to TRBJ1-1, with D maybe TRBD1 (5 bases). The CDR3 loop spans 11 amino acids. Deletions cut 5 bases from V and 5 bases from J, with 6 bases between. CDR3 DNA: TGTGCCAGCAGTCCAGGGACTGAAGCTTTCTTT. This encodes CASSPGTEAFF.

This chain uses TRBV14 with TRBJ2-1; a possible D gene is TRBD2 (5 bases). V lost 5 bases and J lost 9, with 17 bases in between. Germline V gene lookup returns CDR1 SGHDN and CDR2 FVKESK. CDR3 size: 14 residues. The CDR3 sequence: CASSKTGLAGEQFF. CDR3 in DNA: TGTGCCAGCAGCAAAACGGGCCTTGCGGGTGAGCAGTTCTTC.

The chain recombines TRBV2 with TRBJ1-2; D perhaps matches TRBD1 (5 bases). There are 11 residues in the CDR3. V was pared by 6 bases and J by 7 bases, with 9 bases between. Looked up from germline, CDR1 is SNHLY and CDR2 is FYNNEI. CDR3 bases: TGTGCCAGCAGAGGGGTAGCTGGCTACACCTTC. Its protein is CASRGVAGYTF.

The chain employs TRBV3-1 (or the pseudogene TRBV3-2) and TRBJ1-4; possibly TRBD1 for D (6 bases). The CDR3 totals 16 residues. The V gene's germline CDR1 is LGHDT and CDR2 YNNKEL (reference sequence). Deletions cut 4 bases from V and 6 bases from J, with 18 bases between. As DNA, the CDR3 is TGTGCCAGCAGCCCAATAAGGGACAACTGGGATGAAAAACTGTTTTTT. This sequence encodes CASSPIRDNWDEKLFF.

The chain couples TRBV7-9 to TRBJ1-2; TRBD1 is a possible D gene (6 bases). The CDR3 extends over 15 amino acids. Germline V gives CDR1 SEHNR, CDR2 FQNEAQ (reference sequence). V lost 4 bases and J lost 4, with 16 bases in between. The CDR3 DNA reads as TGTGCCAGCAGCTCAGTGGACAGCATTCCCTATGGCTACACCTTC. Amino acid sequence: CASSSVDSIPYGYTF.